The next 16 T cell receptor beta chains were all read from a single sample in a study of post-analysis software for immune sequencing data (dated by TCRdb to the mid-2010s). What the study reported, not specific to this receptor: Patients showed significantly higher frequencies than controls for roughly five TRBV segments, among them TRBV5-6, TRBV5-1 and TRBV20-1.

Receptor amplification or capture employed PCR. Sequencer: Illumina HiSeq 2500. To reduce PCR and sequencing biases, unique molecular identifiers were incorporated into the TCR beta cDNA libraries. TCRdb trimmed public reads at Q25 via fastp, called clones via MiXCR and kept in-frame beta chains. Entries are consolidated by CDR3 protein sequence, retaining the most common genes and DNA. The sample has a few hundred thousand distinct CDR3 sequences on record, approximately 38% of them singletons. In total, the top ten clones hold 7.6% of the sample. No antigens are known for them. The sample consisted of blood. Receptors originate from a girl aged 2 to 9 with multiple sclerosis.

This rearrangement joins TRBV20-1 to TRBJ2-7; 7 nucleotides match TRBD2. Germline V gene lookup returns CDR1 DFQATT and CDR2 SNEGSKA (reference sequence). This CDR3 contains 13 residues. CDR3 amino acids: CSASTSFGYEQYF. The DNA for the CDR3 is TGCAGCGCCTCGACTAGCTTTGGCTACGAGCAGTACTTC.

In its sample, this clonotype was seen a few times. The V call is TRBV9, the J call TRBJ2-7; 7 positions match TRBD1. Germline V gives CDR1 SGDLS, CDR2 YYNGEE. CDR3 length: 16 amino acids. Unmatched junction bases numbered 10, after V lost 4 bases and J lost 0 bases. CDR3 in DNA: TGTGCCAGCAGCCCCTATATGGCAGGGGGCTCCTACGAGCAGTACTTC. Translating gives CASSPYMAGGSYEQYF.

This clonotype was counted between two and nine times. This sequence joins TRBV7-4 and TRBJ2-5; the D gene is possibly TRBD1 (5 bases). V lost 5 bases to trimming and J lost 2 bases, with 24 bases between them. This CDR3 contains 18 residues. Germline CDR1 SGHVT, CDR2 SQSDAQ. The CDR3 nucleotides read TGTGCCAGCAGCCTACATATCAGGTCAGGGTGGGTGCAAGAGACCCAGTACTTC. Its translation: CASSLHIRSGWVQETQYF.

This chain links TRBV10-2 with TRBJ1-5; unclear D gene. CDR1 and CDR2 (germline): WSHSY, SAAADI. The CDR3 covers 14 residues. V was shortened by 8 bases and J by 0 bases, with 11 bases between the two germline ends. The CDR3 nucleotides read TGCGCCAGCCGGGAACCTTATAGCAATCAGCCCCAGCATTTT. Translation: CASREPYSNQPQHF.

V and J are TRBV5-5 and TRBJ2-7; D remains ambiguous. Trimming removed 0 bases at V and 5 bases at J, with 12 bases between. This CDR3 region has 14 residues. Per the germline V gene, CDR1 is SGHKS and CDR2 is YYEKEE (reference sequence). The CDR3 here is CASSLALVGNEQYF. The DNA of the CDR3 is TGTGCCAGCAGCTTGGCCCTCGTTGGAAACGAGCAGTACTTC. The whole variable domain, filled in from reference TRBV5-5 and TRBJ2-7, reads DAGVTQSPTHLIKTRGQQVTLRCSPISGHKSVSWYQQVLGQGPQFIFQYYEKEERGRGNFPDRFSARQFPNYSSELNVNALLLGDSALYLCASSLALVGNEQYFGPGTRLTVT.

This clonotype showed up just a few times. The V call is TRBV7-9, the J call TRBJ1-1; D is unresolved. The germline CDR1 and CDR2 sequences are SEHNR and FQNEAQ (reference sequence). Trimming took off 4 bases at V and 1 base at J, with 13 bases between the two ends. The CDR3 sequence is 15 residues long. The CDR3 spells CASSSIRLQNTEAFF. CDR3 DNA sequence: TGTGCCAGCAGCTCAATACGACTTCAGAACACTGAAGCTTTCTTT.

V and J are TRBV27 and TRBJ2-3, with D unresolved. Germline V gene lookup returns CDR1 MNHEY and CDR2 SMNVEV (reference sequence). The CDR3 covers 15 residues. V was clipped by 1 base and J by 3 bases, with 11 bases between them. The CDR3 DNA reads as TGTGCCAGCAGTTTATTCCCCTCCGGGACAGATACGCAGTATTTT. Its translation is CASSLFPSGTDTQYF.

The chain combines TRBV28 with TRBJ2-7; 12 nucleotides line up with TRBD2. Trimming removed 5 bases from V and 6 bases from J; junction bases left unmatched: 8. The CDR3 spans 15 residues. The germline V gene has CDR1 MDHEN and CDR2 SYDVKM. CDR3 sequence (DNA): TGTGCCAGCAGTCGACCGTTACTAGCGGGGGGCGAGCAGTACTTC. This translates into CASSRPLLAGGEQYF. Combining the CDR3 with reference TRBV28 and TRBJ2-7 gives the whole variable domain DVKVTQSSRYLVKRTGEKVFLECVQDMDHENMFWYRQDPGLGLRLIYFSYDVKMKEKGDIPEGYSVSREKKERFSLILESASTNQTSMYLCASSRPLLAGGEQYFGPGTRLTVT.

This clonotype showed up just a few times. The rearrangement uses TRBV10-3 and TRBJ2-3, with a possible D match to TRBD1 (8 bases). The germline gives CDR1 ENHRY, CDR2 SYGVKD. The V end lost 0 bases, the J end lost 3 bases, and 13 bases lay between the germline ends. This CDR3 comprises 16 residues. The CDR3 bases are TGTGCCATCAGTGAGTCAAGCGGGACAGGTACAGATACGCAGTATTTT. It codes for CAISESSGTGTDTQYF.

Concerning this clonotype: Germline and junction disagree at one end, which may indicate a read error. DNA for the CDR3: TGTGCCTCCAGCTCCCCATACCGACATTCGGACGGTGTCCTTAAGGGGGCTAACTATGGCTACACCTTC. Translated: CASSSPYRHSDGVLKGANYGYTF. This chain joins TRBV15 and TRBJ1-2, with D perhaps TRBD1 (6 bases). The CDR3 consists of 23 residues. Per germline, CDR1 LNHNV and CDR2 YYDKDF (reference sequence).

This clonotype turned up a few times. Its ends do not fully match the called genes, so a read error is possible. V gene TRBV6-1 combines with J gene TRBJ1-5; D is ambiguous. CDR1 and CDR2 (germline): MNHNS, SASEGT. CDR3 length equals 14 residues. The CDR3 DNA reads TGTGCCAGCAGCCAGGAGGGAGGGAATCGGCCCCAGCATTTT. It encodes CASSQEGGNRPQHF.

The chain has TRBV7-9 and TRBJ1-4, with unresolved D. Germline assignment: CDR1 SEHNR and CDR2 FQNEAQ (reference sequence). V shed 4 bases and J shed 6 bases, with 12 bases lying between them. The CDR3 spans 14 residues. The CDR3 loop is CASSSLLDDEKLFF. DNA for the CDR3: TGTGCCAGCAGCTCCCTCTTGGACGATGAAAAACTGTTTTTT. Full variable domain (missing parts from reference TRBV7-9 and TRBJ1-4): DTGVSQNPRHKITKRGQNVTFRCDPISEHNRLYWYRQTLGQGPEFLTYFQNEAQLEKSRLLSDRFSAERPKGSFSTLEIQRTEQGDSAMYLCASSSLLDDEKLFFGSGTQLSVL.

The CDR3 loop is CSAPGLSYNEQFF. CDR3 nucleotide sequence: TGCAGTGCGCCAGGGTTATCCTACAATGAGCAGTTCTTC. The chain recombines TRBV20-1 with TRBJ2-1, with a possible D match to TRBD1 (5 bases). With 6 bases removed from V and 1 base from J, the gap between germline ends came to 10 bases. This CDR3 has 13 residues. The germline V gene encodes CDR1 DFQATT and CDR2 SNEGSKA (reference sequence).

This clonotype was detected only a few times. The chain uses TRBV20-1 and TRBJ2-4; 8 bases line up with TRBD1. TRBJ2-7 explains the end of the DNA better; the J call may be wrong. Germline CDR1 DFQATT, CDR2 SNEGSKA (reference sequence). This CDR3 has 15 residues. CDR3 in DNA: TGCAGTGCTGGCAGGGGGCCCGACGGGAACTACGAGCAGTACTTC. Residues: CSAGRGPDGNYEQYF.

The chain carries TRBV20-1 and TRBJ2-1, with 9 bases matching TRBD2. Per the germline V gene, CDR1 is DFQATT and CDR2 is SNEGSKA (reference sequence). The CDR3 is 15 amino acids. For the CDR3, the DNA is TGCAGCCTCCGTCCCGCCCGCGGGAGGGAGGATGAGCAGTTCTTC. Translated: CSLRPARGREDEQFF.

This clonotype was counted between two and nine times. The chain couples TRBV11-1 to TRBJ1-1; D is unclear. The V end was cut by 2 bases, the J end by 8 bases, with 15 bases between. The CDR3 sequence is 14 residues long. Germline V CDR1 and CDR2: SGHAT, FQDESV (reference sequence). CDR3 DNA: TGTGCCAGCAGCTTAATGTCGACCCAATCCGAAGCTTTCTTT. This encodes CASSLMSTQSEAFF.